This entry lists 15 T cell receptor beta chains sequenced from one sample in a study of T-cell reconstitution after alpha-beta-depleted transplantation in children. Preparing the TCRbeta library involved the use of unique molecular identifiers. TCRdb analysed the PCR reads with MiXCR anew, one entry per CDR3 protein. The sample gives some 600,000 distinct CDR3 sequences, about an eighth of which show up once; about 2.2% is in the top ten. The specimen comprised PBMCs, mostly from graft donor cells, sampled 360 days after TCRalphabeta/CD19-depleted stem cell transplant. The origin of the receptors is a male patient younger than 18 who had a stem cell transplant for acute myeloid leukemia, so the T cells may come from the graft donor.

In its sample, this clonotype was seen a few times. Here the CDR3 reads CASSLTAGPYNEQFF. CDR3 coding DNA: TGTGCCAGCAGCTTAACAGCGGGTCCTTACAATGAGCAGTTCTTC. The V and J genes are TRBV7-3 and TRBJ2-1; the D gene is possibly TRBD2 (6 bases). This CDR3 is built from 15 residues. Germline V gene lookup returns CDR1 SGHTA and CDR2 FQGTGA. V was clipped by 0 bases and J by 4 bases, with 10 bases between them. Looking up the rest from reference TRBV7-3 and TRBJ2-1 gives the full variable domain: GAGVSQTPSNKVTEKGKYVELRCDPISGHTALYWYRQSLGQGPEFLIYFQGTGAADDSGLPNDRFFAVRPEGSVSTLKIQRTERGDSAVYLCASSLTAGPYNEQFFGPGTRLTVL.

This clonotype was counted a few times. J is TRBJ2-7 and V is TRBV7-8; 10 bases fit TRBD2. V lost 3 bases to trimming and J lost 3 bases; unmatched junction nucleotides: 8. The germline gives CDR1 SGHVS, CDR2 FQNEAQ. CDR3 length: 16 residues. The CDR3 nucleotides are TGTGCCAGCAGCTTTTCGACTCCTAGCGGGAGCTACGAGCAGTACTTC. This codes for CASSFSTPSGSYEQYF.

This clonotype was seen only a few times. The chain couples TRBV28 to TRBJ2-3, with 10 bases fitting TRBD1. The CDR3 totals 20 residues. Germline CDR1 is MDHEN and CDR2 is SYDVKM. V lost 10 bases and J lost 2; bases outside the gene matches: 24. DNA of the CDR3: TGTGCCAACGCGGGCGGGGACAGGGGTTTCCCCACGGACTACACAGATACGCAGTATTTT. Protein: CANAGGDRGFPTDYTDTQYF.

This clonotype was seen a few times. V usage is TRBV5-1 and J usage is TRBJ2-7; 7 bases fit TRBD2. The CDR3 is 12 residues long. Germline lookup yields CDR1 SGHRS and CDR2 YFSETQ. J lost 7 bases, V lost 7 bases, and 8 bases had no gene match. The CDR3 here is CASSDGREEQYF. CDR3 DNA: TGCGCCAGCTCGGATGGGAGGGAAGAGCAGTACTTC.

This clonotype has more than one count but fewer than ten. The chain is built from TRBV5-1 and TRBJ2-3; 10 bases agree with TRBD2. The CDR3 is 20 amino acids. Losses at the gene ends were 0 bases for V and 0 bases for J; bases not matched to a gene: 13. The germline CDR1 and CDR2 sequences are SGHRS and YFSETQ. CDR3 residues: CASSLGASGGPSSSTDTQYF. The CDR3, as DNA: TGCGCCAGCAGCTTGGGTGCTAGCGGGGGCCCCTCTTCTAGCACAGATACGCAGTATTTT.

This clonotype was detected many times. The chain couples TRBV5-5 to TRBJ2-5; D gene unclear. The V end lost 2 bases, the J end lost 1 base, and 6 bases lay between the germline ends. The CDR3 covers 13 residues. Per germline, CDR1 SGHKS and CDR2 YYEKEE (reference sequence). In nucleotides, the CDR3 is TGTGCCAGCAGCTTTGGAGTCCAAGAGACCCAGTACTTC. Translated: CASSFGVQETQYF.

The chain combines TRBV7-8 with TRBJ2-1; 7 bases map to TRBD1. CDR3 length: 18 amino acids. Germline CDR1 reads SGHVS; CDR2 reads FQNEAQ. V was pared by 1 base and J by 2 bases, with 11 bases of the junction left unmatched. The CDR3 here is CASSLVRVTGRAYNEQFF. CDR3 sequence (DNA): TGTGCCAGCAGCTTAGTACGTGTGACAGGGAGAGCCTACAATGAGCAGTTCTTC.

There are many counts of this clonotype. The chain combines TRBV29-1 with TRBJ2-7; 7 bases are shared with TRBD1. Germline assignment: CDR1 SQVTM and CDR2 ANQGSEA. The CDR3 runs 13 residues. The ends lost 3 bases at V and 0 bases at J; junction bases unmatched: 2. In DNA, the CDR3 is TGCAGCGTTGACGACAGGGTCTCCTACGAGCAGTACTTC. Translated, it gives CSVDDRVSYEQYF.

The J gene is TRBJ2-3, the V gene TRBV4-3, with D perhaps matching TRBD1 or TRBD2 (5 bases each). The ends were cut back, 0 bases at V and 0 bases at J, with 22 bases in the middle. This CDR3 is 20 amino acids long. CDR1 is LGHNA and CDR2 is YSLEER in the germline V gene. The DNA of the CDR3 is TGCGCCAGCAGCCAAGATCGGGGCCCCGGGGCTAACCCTAGCACAGATACGCAGTATTTT. This codes for CASSQDRGPGANPSTDTQYF.

The genes are TRBV10-3 and TRBJ2-1, with TRBD2 identical over 11 bases. The V gene's germline CDR1 is ENHRY and CDR2 SYGVKD. The CDR3 length is 14 residues. V gave up 7 bases and J gave up 9 bases; unmatched junction bases: 8. CDR3 protein: CAIKLAGGQAEQFF. For the CDR3, the DNA is TGTGCCATCAAGTTAGCGGGAGGGCAAGCTGAGCAGTTCTTC.

J is TRBJ2-2 and V is TRBV14; no clear D gene. The V end was cut by 5 bases, the J end by 3 bases, with 7 bases between. The CDR3 runs 13 residues. Germline CDR1 and CDR2: SGHDN and FVKESK. CDR3 bases: TGTGCCAGCAGCGGTGACTACACCGGGGAGCTGTTTTTT. Its protein product is CASSGDYTGELFF.

Only a few counts were recorded for this clonotype. The rearrangement joins TRBV28 to TRBJ2-4, with 8 positions matching TRBD1. The CDR3 totals 14 residues. After removal of 3 bases from V and 7 bases from J, the junction contained 5 bases not matched to a gene. Germline lookup yields CDR1 MDHEN and CDR2 SYDVKM. The CDR3 sequence: CASSFVGQGNIQYF. The CDR3 region has the DNA TGTGCCAGCAGTTTTGTTGGACAGGGCAACATTCAGTACTTC.

The chain employs TRBV28 and TRBJ2-1; D unresolved. The CDR3 is 13 residues long. Trimming cost V 5 bases and J 8 bases, with 13 bases left between them. Germline lookup yields CDR1 MDHEN and CDR2 SYDVKM. The CDR3 sequence is CASSHPIRDEQFF. The CDR3 DNA reads TGTGCCAGCAGTCACCCGATTCGGGATGAGCAGTTCTTC.

This rearrangement joins TRBV15 to TRBJ2-2; 8 nucleotides align to TRBD2. CDR1 and CDR2 from the germline V gene are LNHNV and YYDKDF (reference sequence). Trimming took 1 base from V and 6 from J; bases not matched to a gene: 13. This CDR3 is built from 18 residues. DNA for the CDR3: TGTGCCACCAGCAGAGGGGTTCGGTCGGGGGGGCCGGCCGGGGAGCTGTTTTTT. This sequence encodes CATSRGVRSGGPAGELFF. Drawing the rest from reference TRBV15 and TRBJ2-2, the complete variable domain is DAMVIQNPRYQVTQFGKPVTLSCSQTLNHNVMYWYQQKSSQAPKLLFHYYDKDFNNEADTPDNFQSRRPNTSFCFLDIRSPGLGDTAMYLCATSRGVRSGGPAGELFFGEGSRLTVL.

This clonotype has a count of ten or more. The gene calls are TRBV20-1 and TRBJ2-3, with D unresolved. This CDR3 has 12 amino acids. CDR1 and CDR2 (germline): DFQATT, SNEGSKA (reference sequence). V was clipped by 4 bases and J by 2 bases, with 7 bases between them. The CDR3 DNA sequence: TGCAGTGCTACTAGTTCCACAGATACGCAGTATTTT. Its protein is CSATSSTDTQYF.